This TCR beta chain was identified in a study of blood T cell repertoires in COVID-19. Study-level background: Samples representing acute and convalescent COVID-19 were sourced from the United States, Italy and Spain.

The table came from immunoSEQ multiplex PCR; TCRdb's copy has only in-frame clones and leaves some out. Of about 150,000 clones listed, roughly nine tenths are singletons. This CDR3 is built from 16 residues. Trimming cost V 2 bases and J 6 bases, with 19 bases left between them. Looked up from germline, CDR1 is SGHVS and CDR2 is FQNEAQ. This clone has just a few counts. Source material: peripheral blood. The source of this sequence is a woman aged 65 to 85 with acute or convalescent COVID-19. The V call is TRBV7-8, the J call TRBJ1-2; D possibly corresponds to TRBD1 (5 bases). CDR3 DNA sequence: TGTGCCAGCAGCTTAATCCAGGGCAGGGCCGACAATGGCTACACCTTC. Protein product: CASSLIQGRADNGYTF.